The clone carrying this T cell receptor (beta chain) was detected many times. The antigen is unknown. The sample is drawn from a study of neurological immune-mediated disorders. Study-wide results and caveats: Because no CDR3 amino acid sequences were shared across subjects by expanded clones, private repertoires were suggested in all groups. The study found the most TCR clonal expansion in HTLV-1-associated myelopathy and the least in multiple sclerosis, below healthy controls.

Time point specified: longitudinal time-point 3. The CDR3 totals 15 residues. CDR1 is SGHRS, CDR2 YFSETQ, per germline. Trimming took off 4 bases at V and 1 base at J, with 12 bases between the two ends. By 5'RACE with 10-nucleotide random UMIs, the cDNA was made. MiXCR, applied by TCRdb to the 5' RACE reads, yields one record per CDR3 protein. The sample carries 95,000 to 110,000 distinct CDR3 sequences, approximately 11% recorded once. This clonotype originated in a female donor with HTLV-1-associated myelopathy (HAM/TSP). Sequences were obtained from PBMCs. V is TRBV5-1 and J is TRBJ1-5; D is perhaps TRBD1 (5 bases). CDR3 DNA sequence: TGCGCCAGCAGCCCCAAGACAGTCAGCAATCAGCCCCAGCATTTT. Its protein product is CASSPKTVSNQPQHF. The full variable domain, in which reference TRBV5-1 and TRBJ1-5 provide the parts outside the CDR3, is KAGVTQTPRYLIKTRGQQVTLSCSPISGHRSVSWYQQTPGQGLQFLFEYFSETQRNKGNFPGRFSGRQFSNSRSEMNVSTLELGDSALYLCASSPKTVSNQPQHFGDGTRLSIL.